The 7 T cell receptor beta chains reported below all come from one sample, sequenced in a study of T cells in Graves' hyperthyroidism and ophthalmopathy. It was RNA transcripts that yielded the amplified TCR beta CDR3 regions. A set of HTBI primers served as the primers for a first-round RT-PCR of the TCR CDR3. A single record per CDR3 protein comes from TCRdb applying MiXCR to the multiplex PCR reads. The sample contains 300,000 to 450,000 distinct CDR3 sequences, approximately 14% of which appear only once. Sequencing was performed on blood. The source is a woman between 18 and 30 years old with Graves' hyperthyroidism that later progressed to Graves' ophthalmopathy.

This clonotype was counted many times. The chain links TRBV5-1 to TRBJ2-7; 7 bases fit TRBD2. Germline values: CDR1 SGHRS, CDR2 YFSETQ. This CDR3 contains 17 residues. V trimming: 2 bases; J trimming: 0 bases; junction bases outside the gene matches: 11. CDR3 in amino acids: CASSLDRDYLSSYEQYF. The CDR3 DNA is TGCGCCAGCAGCTTAGACCGGGACTACCTTAGCTCCTACGAGCAGTACTTC.

The chain couples TRBV5-1 to TRBJ1-3; perhaps TRBD1 as D (6 bases). The length of the CDR3 is 14 residues. The ends were cut back, 6 bases at V and 3 bases at J, with 13 bases in the middle. Germline V gene sequence: CDR1 SGHRS, CDR2 YFSETQ. The CDR3 is CASKRDTDGNTIYF. The CDR3 DNA sequence: TGCGCCAGCAAGAGGGACACGGATGGAAACACCATATATTTT. Looking up the rest from reference TRBV5-1 and TRBJ1-3 gives the full variable domain: KAGVTQTPRYLIKTRGQQVTLSCSPISGHRSVSWYQQTPGQGLQFLFEYFSETQRNKGNFPGRFSGRQFSNSRSEMNVSTLELGDSALYLCASKRDTDGNTIYFGEGSWLTVV.

This clonotype came up many times. The gene calls are TRBV11-1 and TRBJ2-7; D is possibly TRBD2 (5 bases). CDR3 size: 15 residues. The V end was cut by 1 base, the J end by 3 bases, with 13 bases between. Looked up from germline, CDR1 is SGHAT and CDR2 is FQDESV (reference sequence). CDR3 DNA sequence: TGTGCCAGCAGCTTAGGACGGAGGAACCTCTACGAGCAGTACTTC. Protein sequence: CASSLGRRNLYEQYF.

This chain connects TRBV14 to TRBJ2-7, with TRBD1 identical over 7 bases. CDR1 and CDR2 (germline): SGHDN, FVKESK. This CDR3 comprises 17 residues. The J segment lost 2 bases and the V segment lost 0 bases, leaving 10 bases of the junction unmatched. Here the CDR3 DNA reads TGTGCCAGCAGCCAAGACGCCCTAGGACAGGACCCCTACGAGCAGTACTTC. It yields the protein CASSQDALGQDPYEQYF.

The genes are TRBV19 and TRBJ2-1; 7 bases are shared with TRBD2. CDR3 length: 13 amino acids. With 5 bases clipped from V and 5 bases from J, the junction kept 3 bases outside the gene matches. Germline lookup yields CDR1 LNHDA and CDR2 SQIVND (reference sequence). The CDR3 spells CASSATSNNEQFF. As DNA, the CDR3 is TGTGCCAGTAGTGCGACTAGCAACAATGAGCAGTTCTTC.

This clonotype was picked up many times. This chain connects TRBV28 to TRBJ2-3, with D unresolved. Looked up from germline, CDR1 is MDHEN and CDR2 is SYDVKM. V shed 1 base and J shed 3 bases, with 8 bases lying between them. The CDR3 runs 14 residues. CDR3 DNA: TGTGCCAGCAGTTTATCTAGTCAGACAGATACGCAGTATTTT. Residues: CASSLSSQTDTQYF.

The table lists this clonotype with many counts. The chain links TRBV3-1 to TRBJ2-7; D may be TRBD1 or TRBD2 (6 bases each). Trimming took 0 bases from V and 4 from J, leaving 10 bases between them. CDR1 is LGHDT, CDR2 YNNKEL, per germline (reference sequence). The CDR3 runs 14 residues. The CDR3 DNA sequence: TGTGCCAGCAGCCAAGATAGGGGGGTTTACGAGCAGTACTTC. Translated: CASSQDRGVYEQYF.